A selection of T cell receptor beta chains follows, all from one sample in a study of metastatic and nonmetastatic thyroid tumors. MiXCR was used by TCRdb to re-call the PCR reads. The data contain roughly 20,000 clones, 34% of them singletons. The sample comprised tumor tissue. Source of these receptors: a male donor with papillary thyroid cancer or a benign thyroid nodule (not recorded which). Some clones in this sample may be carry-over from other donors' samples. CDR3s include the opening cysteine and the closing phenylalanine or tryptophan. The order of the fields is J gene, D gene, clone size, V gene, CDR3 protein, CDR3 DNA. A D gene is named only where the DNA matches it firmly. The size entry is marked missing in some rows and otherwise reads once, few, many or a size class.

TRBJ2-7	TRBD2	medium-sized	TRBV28	CASSPGTSGRYEQYF	TGTGCCAGCAGTCCAGGGACTAGCGGGAGGTACGAGCAGTACTTC
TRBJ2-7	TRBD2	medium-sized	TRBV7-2	CASSLWGGSSYEQYF	TGTGCCAGCAGCTTATGGGGCGGGAGCTCCTACGAGCAGTACTTC
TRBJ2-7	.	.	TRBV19	CASSIGQRTYEQYF	TGTGCCAGTAGTATCGGACAGCGCACCTACGAGCAGTACTTC
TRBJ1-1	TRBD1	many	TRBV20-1	CSARDKGTGPEAFF	TGCAGTGCTAGAGATAAGGGGACAGGTCCTGAAGCTTTCTTT
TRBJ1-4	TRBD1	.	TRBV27	CPSSFPRTGDEKLFF	TGTCCCAGCAGTTTCCCGCGGACAGGGGATGAAAAACTGTTTTTT
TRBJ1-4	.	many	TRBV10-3	CAISGGTNEKLFF	TGTGCCATCAGTGGGGGTACTAATGAAAAACTGTTTTTT
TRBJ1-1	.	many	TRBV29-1	CSVEVQNTEAFF	TGCAGCGTTGAAGTACAGAACACTGAAGCTTTCTTT
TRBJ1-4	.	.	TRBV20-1	CSARDHRGSNEKLFF	TGCAGTGCTAGAGATCACCGGGGGTCTAATGAAAAACTGTTTTTT
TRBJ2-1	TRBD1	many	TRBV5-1	CASSSGQGGVVVNEQFF	TGCGCCAGCAGCTCCGGACAGGGTGGGGTTGTTGTAAATGAGCAGTTCTTC
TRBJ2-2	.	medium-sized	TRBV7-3	CASSLIGPGELFF	TGTGCCAGCAGCTTAATAGGGCCCGGGGAGCTGTTTTTT
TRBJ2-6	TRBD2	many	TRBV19	CASSPRLQWGGSGANVLTF	TGTGCCAGTAGTCCTCGACTCCAGTGGGGGGGGTCTGGGGCCAACGTCCTGACTTTC
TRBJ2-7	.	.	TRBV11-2	CASSLFFGDDYEQYF	TGTGCCAGCAGCTTATTTTTTGGGGACGACTACGAGCAGTACTTC
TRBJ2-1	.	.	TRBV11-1	CASSLSVGGVHEQFF	TGTGCCAGCAGCTTATCGGTCGGAGGCGTCCATGAGCAGTTCTTC
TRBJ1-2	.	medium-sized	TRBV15	CATSHPLLTDNYYGYTF	TGTGCCACCAGCCACCCTCTCCTGACAGATAATTACTATGGCTACACCTTC
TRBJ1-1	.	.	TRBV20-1	CSARWGGNSEAFF	TGCAGTGCCCGTTGGGGGGGTAACTCTGAAGCTTTCTTT
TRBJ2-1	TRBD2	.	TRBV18	CASSPLAGTEQFF	TGTGCCAGCTCACCTTTAGCGGGAACTGAGCAGTTCTTC
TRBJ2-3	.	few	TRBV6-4	CASSAGGETDTQYF	TGTGCCAGCAGTGCGGGGGGCGAGACAGATACGCAGTATTTT
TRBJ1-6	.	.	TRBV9	CASSVGRYNSPLHF	TGTGCCAGCAGCGTAGGCAGGTATAATTCACCCCTCCACTTT
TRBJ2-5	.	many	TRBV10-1	CASSWVLGTLDRETQYF	TGCGCCAGCAGCTGGGTCTTAGGGACCCTGGACCGAGAGACCCAGTACTTC
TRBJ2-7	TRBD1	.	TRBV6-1	CASSGLRDSSYEQYF	TGTGCCAGCAGTGGACTCCGGGACAGCTCCTACGAGCAGTACTTC
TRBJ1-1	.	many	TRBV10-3	CAIRETAMNTEAFF	TGTGCCATCAGGGAGACAGCGATGAACACTGAAGCTTTCTTT
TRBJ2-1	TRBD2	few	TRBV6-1	CANSRPSGRANDEQFF	TGTGCCAACAGCCGGCCTAGCGGGAGGGCCAACGATGAGCAGTTCTTC
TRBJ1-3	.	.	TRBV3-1	CASSQGVTSGNTIYF	TGTGCCAGCAGCCAGGGAGTAACGTCTGGAAACACCATATATTTT
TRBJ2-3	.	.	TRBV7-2	CASSSTRTVGTDSQYF	TGTGCCAGCAGCTCTACCAGGACAGTTGGCACAGATTCGCAGTATTTT
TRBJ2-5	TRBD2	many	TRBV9	CASSVGLAGETQYF	TGTGCCAGCAGCGTAGGACTAGCGGGAGAGACCCAGTACTTC
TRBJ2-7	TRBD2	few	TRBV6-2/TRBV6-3	CASSTQRGTAYEQYF	TGTGCCAGCAGTACGCAGCGGGGGACTGCCTACGAGCAGTACTTC
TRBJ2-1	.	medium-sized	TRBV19	CASSRSSSAYNEQFF	TGTGCCAGTAGCAGATCGTCGTCAGCCTACAATGAGCAGTTCTTC
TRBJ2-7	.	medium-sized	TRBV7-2	CASSSMRGPYEQYF	TGTGCCAGCAGCTCCATGCGGGGGCCGTACGAGCAGTACTTC
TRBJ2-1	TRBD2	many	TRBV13	CASSQLGGTVLAGSSSYNEQFF	TGTGCCAGCAGCCAGCTCGGGGGCACGGTTCTAGCGGGAAGTAGCTCCTACAATGAGCAGTTCTTC
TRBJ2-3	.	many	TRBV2	CASRGPGDTQYF	TGTGCCAGCCGAGGGCCGGGAGATACGCAGTATTTT
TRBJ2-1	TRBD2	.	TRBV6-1	CASTEGLGPHNEQFF	TGTGCCAGCACAGAAGGACTAGGGCCACACAATGAGCAGTTCTTC
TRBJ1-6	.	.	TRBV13	CASTIKAAVTPLHF	TGTGCCAGCACAATCAAGGCGGCTGTCACACCCCTCCACTTT
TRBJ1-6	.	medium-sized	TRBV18	CASSPSGTAYNSPLHF	TGTGCCAGCTCACCATCCGGGACGGCTTATAATTCACCCCTCCACTTT
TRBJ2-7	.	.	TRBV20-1	CSASLDSPYEQYF	TGCAGTGCTAGTTTGGACAGCCCCTACGAGCAGTACTTC
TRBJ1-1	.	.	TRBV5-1	CASSLAGAGNTEAFF	TGCGCCAGCAGCTTGGCCGGGGCGGGGAACACTGAAGCTTTCTTT
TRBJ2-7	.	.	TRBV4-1	CASSPHNSYEQYF	TGCGCCAGCAGCCCCCACAACTCCTACGAGCAGTACTTC
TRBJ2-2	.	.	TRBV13	CASNEGNTGELFF	TGTGCCAGCAACGAAGGGAACACCGGGGAGCTGTTTTTT
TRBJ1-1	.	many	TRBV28	CASKAGNSGMNTEAFF	TGTGCCAGCAAGGCAGGGAACTCGGGCATGAACACTGAAGCTTTCTTT
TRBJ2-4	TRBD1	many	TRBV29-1	CSLRQGNSEYF	TGCAGCCTACGACAGGGTAACAGCGAGTACTTC
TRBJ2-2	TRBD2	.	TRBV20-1	CSASPGGTGELFF	TGCAGTGCTAGTCCGGGGGGCACCGGGGAGCTGTTTTTT
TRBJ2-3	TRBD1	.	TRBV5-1	CASSLPRQGAWTDTQYF	TGCGCCAGCAGCTTACCCCGACAGGGGGCTTGGACAGATACGCAGTATTTT
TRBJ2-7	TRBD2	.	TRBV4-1	CASSLFASGRAAYEQYF	TGCGCCAGCAGCCTCTTTGCTAGCGGGAGGGCCGCCTACGAGCAGTACTTC